The 5 T cell receptor beta chains given below trace back to one sample, sequenced in a study of T cells in Graves' hyperthyroidism and ophthalmopathy. The investigators amplified TCR beta CDR3 regions from RNA transcripts. HTBI primers were the set used in a first-round RT-PCR of the TCR CDR3. TCRdb re-called the multiplex PCR reads through MiXCR, storing one row per CDR3 protein. The sample carries 500,000 or so distinct CDR3 sequences, about 15% recorded once. The source material was blood. The receptor source for this set is a woman under 30 with Graves' ophthalmopathy.

This clonotype came up many times. The V gene is TRBV7-2, the J gene TRBJ2-5, with D perhaps matching TRBD1 or TRBD2 (6 bases each). Trimming removed 2 bases from V and 2 bases from J, with 12 bases in between. This CDR3 region has 15 residues. Looked up from germline, CDR1 is SGHTA and CDR2 is FQGNSA. CDR3: CASSLFRGEQETQYF. As DNA, the CDR3 is TGTGCCAGCAGCTTATTTAGGGGGGAACAAGAGACCCAGTACTTC.

This clonotype was seen repeatedly, ten times or more. This sequence joins TRBV5-1 and TRBJ2-1, with 12 bases lining up with TRBD2. CDR3 size: 17 residues. Germline assignment: CDR1 SGHRS and CDR2 YFSETQ. J was trimmed by 4 bases and V by 3 bases; bases with no gene match: 8. In nucleotides, the CDR3 is TGCGCCAGCAGCTCATGGACTAGCGGGGCGGGATACAATGAGCAGTTCTTC. The encoded protein is CASSSWTSGAGYNEQFF.

J is TRBJ1-3 and V is TRBV10-3; D is ambiguous. Germline V gene sequence: CDR1 ENHRY, CDR2 SYGVKD. V lost 3 bases, J lost 0 bases, and 6 bases lay in between. The CDR3 is made up of 14 amino acids. The CDR3 protein is CAISDFSSGNTIYF. The DNA of the CDR3 is TGTGCCATCAGTGACTTCAGCTCTGGAAACACCATATATTTT.

V usage is TRBV5-6 and J usage is TRBJ1-2, with a weak D call TRBD1 (6 bases). Trimming removed 4 bases at V and 3 bases at J, with 13 bases between. The CDR3 contains 14 residues. CDR1 is SGHDT and CDR2 is YYEEEE in the germline V gene. The CDR3 region has the DNA TGTGCCAGCAGCCCTGGAGGGGGGTACTATGGCTACACCTTC. Its translation: CASSPGGGYYGYTF.

The chain carries TRBV24-1 and TRBJ2-7; TRBD2 matches 11 bases. V trimming: 5 bases; J trimming: 6 bases; junction bases outside the gene matches: 8. The CDR3 covers 15 residues. Germline CDR1 is KGHDR and CDR2 is SFDVKD. CDR3 DNA sequence: TGTGCCACCAGTGCCCAGGGGACTAGCGGCGGCGAGCAGTACTTC. It codes for CATSAQGTSGGEQYF.